This T cell receptor beta chain came from a study of beta chain features in type 1 diabetes. Study-wide results and limits: Shorter TCRB CDR3s, moderately but significantly so, marked every one of the four CD4+ subsets in Type 1 diabetes patients.

This CDR3 contains 18 residues. The germline gives CDR1 GTSNPN, CDR2 SVGIG (reference sequence). The ends lost 0 bases at V and 3 bases at J; junction bases unmatched: 11. Researchers reported sorting CD4+ naive, central memory, regulatory and stem cell-like memory cells via CD45RO/CCR7/CD25/CD127/CD95/CD27. This clone was counted a few times. What it recognizes is unknown. Expressed TCRB transcripts were sequenced because the entire RNA isolate underwent reverse transcription. Measured with immunoSEQ multiplex PCR; TCRdb has only the in-frame clones, and not every one. The sample lists 640,000 or so clones; over 11% were seen once.

Sequences were obtained from naive CD4+ T cells from blood. The receptor was isolated from a man aged 18 to 29 with type 1 diabetes. This chain links TRBV30 with TRBJ2-3; 11 bases are shared with TRBD2. Written as DNA, the CDR3 is TGTGCCTGGAGTGTTCGGGTGACCGGGACTAGCGGAACAGATACGCAGTATTTT. It encodes CAWSVRVTGTSGTDTQYF.